The 5 T cell receptor beta chains in this list originate from one sample, sequenced in a study of vaccination and CD4 T cells after COVID-19. These receptors' antigens are unknown. Treatment here: approximately nine-day PBMC culture with coronavirus spike peptide pools or control peptides (ViraFEST assay). Sequencing of DNA taken from cultured CD4+ T cells relied on the Oncomine TCR Beta short-read assay. TCRdb reprocessed the PCR reads with MiXCR, giving one entry per CDR3 protein. The data show 12,000 or so distinct CDR3 sequences, 44% seen once. Sequencing input: CD4+ T cells from blood, cultured in vitro. The receptors derive from a human donor who had recovered from COVID-19.

The J gene is TRBJ2-1, the V gene TRBV6-2 or TRBV6-3, with a weak D call TRBD1 (5 bases). The CDR3 is 15 amino acids. V lost 2 bases and J lost 6, with 14 bases in between. Germline assignment: CDR1 MNHEY and CDR2 SVGEGT. CDR3 DNA: TGTGCCAGCAGTTACCAGGGATCGAGGTCCAATGAGCAGTTCTTC. Translation: CASSYQGSRSNEQFF.

The V and J genes are TRBV19 and TRBJ2-1; 10 bases fit TRBD2. Germline CDR1 reads LNHDA; CDR2 reads SQIVND (reference sequence). Trimming removed 4 bases from V and 8 bases from J; junction bases left unmatched: 11. The CDR3 consists of 16 residues. The chain's CDR3 is CASSNVASGSRHEQFF. CDR3 in DNA: TGTGCCAGTAGTAATGTGGCTAGCGGGAGTAGGCATGAGCAGTTCTTC.

This clonotype is labeled as medium-sized. This rearrangement joins TRBV19 to TRBJ2-5, with 11 bases lining up with TRBD1. V shed 5 bases, J shed 4 bases, and the junction held 12 bases outside the gene matches. CDR3 length equals 17 residues. The germline V gene encodes CDR1 LNHDA and CDR2 SQIVND (reference sequence). This CDR3 reads CASSPTGQGGGRETQYF. The CDR3, as DNA: TGTGCCAGTAGTCCAACGGGACAGGGGGGAGGAAGAGAGACCCAGTACTTC.

This clonotype was seen more than once but under ten times. The chain recombines TRBV20-1 with TRBJ2-1; D might be TRBD2 (6 bases). Trimming removed 0 bases at V and 5 bases at J, with 17 bases between. The CDR3 extends over 16 amino acids. Germline CDR1 and CDR2: DFQATT and SNEGSKA (reference sequence). CDR3 nucleotide sequence: TGCAGTGCTAGAGATTGGGCACTAGCCGCCGACAATGAGCAGTTCTTC. Translating it yields CSARDWALAADNEQFF.

The chain has TRBV20-1 and TRBJ2-7, with 8 bases identical to TRBD2. Germline-derived CDR1 and CDR2 are DFQATT and SNEGSKA (reference sequence). V gave up 4 bases and J gave up 5 bases; unmatched junction bases: 10. The length of the CDR3 is 14 residues. The CDR3 DNA follows: TGCAGTGCTACCCCTCGAGCGGGAGTAAACGAGCAGTACTTC. Encoded protein: CSATPRAGVNEQYF.